Detailed here is one TCR beta chain. Antigen: not known. TCRdb's table, derived via immunoSEQ multiplex PCR, lists solely in-frame clones and lacks some. The top ten clones hold about 6% of a sample with some 200,000 clones, roughly three quarters of them seen once. This specimen comes from a study of cytotoxic CD8 clonotypes in ibrutinib-treated CLL. General study results and limits: Age-matched healthy donor levels were exceeded by baseline clonality, which tracked circulating CD8+ T-cell counts.

Germline CDR1 is SGDLS and CDR2 is YYNGEE. The CDR3 loop spans 17 amino acids. Trimming cost V 4 bases and J 1 base; bases outside gene matches: 8. The input for sequencing was PBMCs, taken after 12 months of ibrutinib treatment. This chain connects TRBV9 to TRBJ1-1, with 12 bases lining up with TRBD1. The receptor was isolated from a human donor with chronic lymphocytic leukemia. The CDR3 DNA follows: TGTGCCAGCAGCCCAGGGACAGGGGGCGTCACGAACACTGAAGCTTTCTTT. Residues: CASSPGTGGVTNTEAFF. Supplemented by reference TRBV9 and TRBJ1-1, the full variable domain reads DSGVTQTPKHLITATGQRVTLRCSPRSGDLSVYWYQQSLDQGLQFLIQYYNGEERAKGNILERFSAQQFPDLHSELNLSSLELGDSALYFCASSPGTGGVTNTEAFFGQGTRLTVV.